This T cell receptor beta chain was profiled in a study of vaccination effects on CD4 cells after COVID-19. Study overall: The median interval between the second dose and post-vaccine sampling was 72 days.

TCRdb's table, derived via immunoSEQ multiplex PCR, lists solely in-frame clones and lacks some. Among tens of thousands of clones, 75% to 90% were seen once, and the ten largest hold 5% to 6.5%. Within the ViraFEST assay, antigen-specific CD4+ T cells underwent expansion with viral peptide pools prior to sequencing. Isolating CD4+ T cells followed ten to eleven days of culture. Either the BNT162b2 or mRNA-1273 vaccine was given to participants in two doses. Vaccinees lacked prior SARS-CoV-2 infection and tested negative for nucleocapsid antibodies. Every well housed two million PBMC, which grew in culture alongside around 10 IU/ml IL-2 and 10 ug/ml peptides. On days 3 and 7, fresh IL-2 medium replaced half the medium. Turning to this clone: What it recognizes is unknown.

From germline, CDR1 is GTSNPN and CDR2 SVGIG (reference sequence). Trimming removed 5 bases from V and 7 bases from J; junction bases left unmatched: 8. This CDR3 region has 14 residues. The source material was CD4+ T cells from PBMCs cultured with SARS-CoV-2 spike peptides, sampled after COVID-19 vaccination. The TCR was taken from a human donor who received a COVID-19 vaccine. Some clones in this sample may be carry-over from other donors' samples. V gene TRBV30 combines with J gene TRBJ1-6; TRBD1 matches at 7 bases. CDR3: CAWGRQGNNSPLHF. In DNA, the CDR3 is TGTGCCTGGGGTAGACAGGGAAACAATTCACCCCTCCACTTT.